The T cell receptor (beta chain) under discussion was sequenced for a study of T cells in localized non-small cell lung cancer. Study-level results: For the top 100 tumor clones, a median about 50 also appeared in adjacent lung.

The protocol was immunoSEQ multiplex PCR, while the TCRdb copy is restricted to in-frame clones and leaves out a portion. The sample lists 31,000 or so clones; nearly 90% were seen once. This clone was detected only a few times. Its antigen is not identified. The CDR3 loop spans 17 amino acids. V dropped 1 base and J dropped 7; count of bases not matched to a gene: 9. The germline CDR1 and CDR2 sequences are MGHDK and SYGVNS. This TCR came from a woman aged 40-75 years with stage I lung adenocarcinoma. The source material was peripheral blood, sampled before any cancer treatment. This chain joins TRBV25-1 and TRBJ2-1; 11 bases line up with TRBD1. Here the CDR3 DNA reads TGTGCCAGCAGTGAATTGGGACAGGGGGGTATGAGGAATGAGCAGTTCTTC. Translated: CASSELGQGGMRNEQFF.